This T cell receptor (beta chain) is from a study of blood T cell repertoires in COVID-19. TCRdb's copy holds only in-frame clones and misses some; the assay was immunoSEQ multiplex PCR. The data show over 85,000 clones, approximately 86% seen once. This CDR3 comprises 13 residues. The germline V gene encodes CDR1 MNHEY and CDR2 SMNVEV (reference sequence). Trimming took 1 base from V and 11 from J, leaving 12 bases between them. The TCR sequence derives from an elderly woman with acute or convalescent COVID-19. This chain joins TRBV27 and TRBJ1-5; D perhaps matches TRBD1 (5 bases). The specimen was peripheral blood. CDR3 DNA: TGTGCCAGCAGTTTATTCAGGGAATCAGCCCAGCATTTT. Translating gives CASSLFRESAQHF.